These 28 T cell receptor beta chains came from one sample sequenced in a study of neurological immune-mediated disorders (dated by TCRdb to about 2019). The protocol used for the library was 5' RACE. Sequenced on an Illumina HiSeq 2500. TCRdb's own reprocessing of the public reads used fastp at Q25 and MiXCR and kept productive beta chains. Under each unique CDR3 protein, matching rows form one entry showing the most common genes and DNA. The sample table shows about 45,000 distinct CDR3 sequences, and 20% to 25% are seen once. Around 4.2% of the sample is taken by the ten largest. What this sample's time point label stands for: technical triplicate 3. The sequenced material came from PBMCs. The receptors shown here come from a man aged 55 to 70 with HTLV-1-associated myelopathy (HAM/TSP).

This clonotype was detected a few times. The chain is built from TRBV29-1 and TRBJ1-2, with a possible D match to TRBD1 (6 bases). Germline V lookup: CDR1 SQVTM, CDR2 ANQGSEA. This CDR3 region has 11 residues. The CDR3 DNA sequence: TGCGTCGCAACAGGGAACTATGGCTACACCTTC. It encodes CVATGNYGYTF.

This clonotype has ten or more counts. The rearrangement uses TRBV12-3 or TRBV12-4 and TRBJ1-5; D not certain. V lost 3 bases and J 6 bases, leaving 6 bases between the germline ends. CDR3 length: 12 amino acids. CDR3 bases: TGTGCCAGCAGTTTGATTGGTCAGCCCCAGCATTTT. It yields the protein CASSLIGQPQHF.

This clonotype was detected many times. CDR3 nucleotides: TGTGCCAGCAGCTGGGGTCAGGAGCAGTACTTC. This translates into CASSWGQEQYF. This chain uses TRBV5-6 with TRBJ2-7; unclear D gene. The CDR3 runs to 11 residues. V lost 3 bases to trimming and J lost 7 bases, with 8 bases between them. Looked up from germline, CDR1 is SGHDT and CDR2 is YYEEEE.

This clonotype was recorded many times. V and J are TRBV10-2 and TRBJ2-6; D gene ambiguous. Per germline, CDR1 WSHSY and CDR2 SAAADI. V dropped 2 bases and J dropped 0 bases, with 5 bases sitting between them. CDR3 length: 15 amino acids. CDR3: CASSERDSGANVLTF. The CDR3 nucleotides are TGCGCCAGCAGTGAGAGGGACTCTGGGGCCAACGTCCTGACTTTC.

This clonotype was seen repeatedly, ten times or more. The chain has TRBV9 and TRBJ1-2, with D possibly matching TRBD1 (6 bases). The CDR3 consists of 15 residues. From germline, CDR1 is SGDLS and CDR2 YYNGEE. Trimming cost V 4 bases and J 0 bases, with 13 bases left between them. CDR3 in amino acids: CASSPREGANYGYTF. CDR3 coding DNA: TGTGCCAGCAGCCCCCGAGAGGGGGCTAACTATGGCTACACCTTC.

At least ten counts were recorded for this clonotype. The V and J genes are TRBV7-8 and TRBJ2-3, with no clear D. There are 15 residues in the CDR3. V was shortened by 5 bases and J by 0 bases, with 12 bases between the two germline ends. CDR1 and CDR2 from the germline V gene are SGHVS and FQNEAQ. CDR3 nucleotides: TGTGCCAGCAGCCCAAACAGAATTAGCACAGATACGCAGTATTTT. Protein sequence: CASSPNRISTDTQYF.

This clonotype was picked up many times. The chain has TRBV13 and TRBJ2-7, with 7 nucleotides matching TRBD1. The CDR3 spans 14 residues. Trimming took 4 bases from V and 3 from J; bases not matched to a gene: 6. Germline V CDR1 and CDR2: PRHDT, FYEKMQ (reference sequence). Here the CDR3 DNA reads TGTGCCAGCAGCTACCGGGACAGATACTACGAGCAGTACTTC. Translating it yields CASSYRDRYYEQYF. Full variable domain (missing parts from reference TRBV13 and TRBJ2-7): AAGVIQSPRHLIKEKRETATLKCYPIPRHDTVYWYQQGPGQDPQFLISFYEKMQSDKGSIPDRFSAQQFSDYHSELNMSSLELGDSALYFCASSYRDRYYEQYFGPGTRLTVT.

The sample holds many counts of this clonotype. V and J are TRBV7-9 and TRBJ1-4; unclear D gene. This CDR3 has 11 amino acids. Germline CDR1 and CDR2: SEHNR and FQNEAQ (reference sequence). V was shortened by 8 bases and J by 8 bases, with 9 bases between the two germline ends. CDR3 sequence: CASGNREKLFF. DNA for the CDR3: TGTGCCAGCGGGAATCGGGAAAAACTGTTTTTT.

In its sample, this clonotype was seen many times. The chain recombines TRBV20-1 with TRBJ1-1; TRBD1 matches at 9 bases. Germline V gene sequence: CDR1 DFQATT, CDR2 SNEGSKA (reference sequence). After removal of 1 base from V and 8 bases from J, the junction contained 5 bases not matched to a gene. The CDR3 consists of 13 residues. For the CDR3, the DNA is TGCAGTGCTAGAGCAATCGGGACAGGGGAAGCTTTCTTT. Amino acid sequence: CSARAIGTGEAFF.

This clonotype has ten or more counts. This chain connects TRBV7-9 to TRBJ2-1; 7 nucleotides agree with TRBD2. The CDR3 runs to 15 residues. CDR1 and CDR2 from the germline V gene are SEHNR and FQNEAQ (reference sequence). Unmatched junction bases numbered 4, after V lost 5 bases and J lost 0 bases. CDR3 in DNA: TGTGCCAGCAGCCCCCGCGGGAGCTCCTACAATGAGCAGTTCTTC. It translates to CASSPRGSSYNEQFF.

At least ten counts were recorded for this clonotype. The genes are TRBV2 and TRBJ2-7; D may be TRBD1 (6 bases). The CDR3 is 14 amino acids. The V end lost 5 bases, the J end lost 1 base, and 12 bases lay between the germline ends. CDR1 is SNHLY and CDR2 is FYNNEI in the germline V gene. The CDR3 spells CASSRTAISYEQYF. In nucleotides, the CDR3 is TGTGCCAGCAGTCGGACAGCCATATCCTACGAGCAGTACTTC.

This clonotype was counted ten times or more. The chain combines TRBV28 with TRBJ2-2, with 8 bases matching TRBD1. V dropped 3 bases and J dropped 3; count of bases not matched to a gene: 6. This CDR3 spans 16 amino acids. Germline assignment: CDR1 MDHEN and CDR2 SYDVKM. DNA of the CDR3: TGTGCCAGCAGTTTGGCCAGGGGGCGATACACCGGGGAGCTGTTTTTT. Protein: CASSLARGRYTGELFF.

This clonotype came up many times. This chain links TRBV11-2 with TRBJ2-7; D not resolved. Germline V gene data show CDR1 as SGHAT and CDR2 as FQNNGV. Trimming removed 7 bases from V and 2 bases from J, with 15 bases in between. CDR3 length: 14 amino acids. The CDR3 nucleotides are TGTGCCAGCACAACCGTAGTAGCCACCTACGAGCAGTACTTC. Translation gives CASTTVVATYEQYF.

The table lists this clonotype with a few counts. The chain carries TRBV7-2 and TRBJ2-7; D gene ambiguous. V lost 7 bases to trimming and J lost 3 bases, with 13 bases between them. This CDR3 is 13 amino acids long. From germline, CDR1 is SGHTA and CDR2 FQGNSA. CDR3 in amino acids: CASTIPAGYEQYF. DNA for the CDR3: TGTGCCAGCACGATTCCTGCAGGCTACGAGCAGTACTTC.

This clonotype was detected ten times or more. J is TRBJ2-1 and V is TRBV12-3 or TRBV12-4; 7 positions agree with TRBD1. The ends lost 1 base at V and 3 bases at J; junction bases unmatched: 3. CDR3 length: 15 amino acids. In DNA form, the CDR3 reads TGTGCCAGCAGTTTAGACAGGACAGGCTACAATGAGCAGTTCTTC. This gives the protein CASSLDRTGYNEQFF.

The sample holds many counts of this clonotype. The V call is TRBV14, the J call TRBJ2-1; 9 bases line up with TRBD2. Germline V CDR1 and CDR2: SGHDN, FVKESK. The J segment lost 5 bases and the V segment lost 6 bases, leaving 5 bases of the junction unmatched. The CDR3 length is 14 residues. In DNA form, the CDR3 reads TGTGCCAGCAGAGATAGCGGGAGAGACAATGAGCAGTTCTTC. It codes for CASRDSGRDNEQFF.

At least ten counts were recorded for this clonotype. V is TRBV5-6 and J is TRBJ2-3; 13 bases are a match to TRBD2. The CDR3 extends over 16 amino acids. CDR1 is SGHDT, CDR2 YYEEEE, per germline. J was trimmed by 3 bases and V by 3 bases; bases with no gene match: 4. Here the CDR3 reads CASSWGLAGPTDTQYF. The CDR3 region has the DNA TGTGCCAGCAGCTGGGGACTAGCGGGACCGACAGATACGCAGTATTTT.

This clonotype was picked up many times. The chain is built from TRBV5-1 and TRBJ2-2; 10 nucleotides agree with TRBD1. The CDR3 loop spans 18 amino acids. Germline trimming cut 3 bases from V and 0 bases from J; bases unmatched to any gene: 8. Per germline, CDR1 SGHRS and CDR2 YFSETQ. CDR3 amino acids: CASSSMSGTGANTGELFF. CDR3 sequence (DNA): TGCGCCAGCAGCTCAATGTCCGGGACAGGGGCGAACACCGGGGAGCTGTTTTTT. Full variable domain (remainder filled in from reference TRBV5-1 and TRBJ2-2): KAGVTQTPRYLIKTRGQQVTLSCSPISGHRSVSWYQQTPGQGLQFLFEYFSETQRNKGNFPGRFSGRQFSNSRSEMNVSTLELGDSALYLCASSSMSGTGANTGELFFGEGSRLTVL.

The chain uses TRBV19 and TRBJ2-2; possible D gene TRBD2, 5 bases. The CDR3 has 15 amino acids. Germline V gives CDR1 LNHDA, CDR2 SQIVND (reference sequence). With 7 bases removed from V and 1 base from J, the gap between germline ends came to 13 bases. This CDR3 reads CASTPDGLNTGELFF. CDR3 sequence (DNA): TGTGCCAGTACCCCGGACGGACTGAACACCGGGGAGCTGTTTTTT. Based on the CDR3 plus reference TRBV19 and TRBJ2-2, the full variable domain is DGGITQSPKYLFRKEGQNVTLSCEQNLNHDAMYWYRQDPGQGLRLIYYSQIVNDFQKGDIAEGYSVSREKKESFPLTVTSAQKNPTAFYLCASTPDGLNTGELFFGEGSRLTVL.

This clonotype has ten or more counts. The gene calls are TRBV9 and TRBJ2-6; D is possibly TRBD1 (5 bases). The CDR3 extends over 16 amino acids. Trimming took 2 bases from V and 0 from J, leaving 9 bases between them. Germline V gives CDR1 SGDLS, CDR2 YYNGEE. CDR3 amino acids: CASSVSGISGANVLTF. CDR3 coding DNA: TGTGCCAGCAGCGTTTCAGGGATCTCTGGGGCCAACGTCCTGACTTTC.

This clonotype rates as medium-sized. This chain uses TRBV29-1 with TRBJ2-3, with 7 bases identical to TRBD2. The CDR3 contains 14 residues. Germline V gene lookup returns CDR1 SQVTM and CDR2 ANQGSEA. With V trimmed by 4 bases and J by 4 bases, 8 bases remained unmatched. The CDR3 reads CSVGAGARPDTQYF. CDR3 nucleotide sequence: TGCAGCGTTGGCGCGGGAGCCCGGCCAGATACGCAGTATTTT.

This clonotype showed up many times. The chain joins TRBV25-1 to TRBJ2-1; tentatively, D is TRBD2 (6 bases). Trimming cost V 1 base and J 0 bases, with 13 bases left between them. CDR3 length: 17 amino acids. Germline CDR1 is MGHDK and CDR2 is SYGVNS. CDR3 nucleotide sequence: TGTGCCAGCAGTGAATCGGGAGCGAAGAACTCCTACAATGAGCAGTTCTTC. Protein: CASSESGAKNSYNEQFF.

The V gene is TRBV3-1, the J gene TRBJ2-3; no clear D gene. The CDR3 spans 12 residues. Trimming shortened V by 2 bases and J by 4 bases, and 4 bases separated the two germline ends. Looked up from germline, CDR1 is LGHDT and CDR2 is YNNKEL (reference sequence). The DNA of the CDR3 is TGTGCCAGCAGCCAACGTGCAGATACGCAGTATTTT. This translates into CASSQRADTQYF.

Many counts were recorded for this clonotype. V gene TRBV7-2 combines with J gene TRBJ1-1; no reliable D call. Germline lookup yields CDR1 SGHTA and CDR2 FQGNSA. V was clipped by 1 base and J by 6 bases, with 9 bases between them. The CDR3 extends over 13 amino acids. The CDR3 is CASSLVREAEAFF. Here the CDR3 DNA reads TGTGCCAGCAGCTTAGTGAGGGAGGCTGAAGCTTTCTTT.

This clonotype was recorded many times. V is TRBV12-3 or TRBV12-4 and J is TRBJ2-5; TRBD2 aligns across 7 bases. J lost 5 bases, V lost 3 bases, and 6 bases had no gene match. There are 14 residues in the CDR3. The CDR3 region has the DNA TGTGCCAGCAGTTTCAGCGGGATGGGGGAGACCCAGTACTTC. Residues: CASSFSGMGETQYF.

This clonotype was seen repeatedly, ten times or more. The V and J genes are TRBV6-5 and TRBJ2-1, with a weak D call TRBD2 (5 bases). The CDR3 contains 17 residues. Germline V CDR1 and CDR2: MNHEY, SVGAGI. V was clipped by 5 bases and J by 0 bases, with 17 bases between them. The chain's CDR3 is CASSHKSPGSSYNEQFF. CDR3 bases: TGTGCCAGCAGTCACAAGAGCCCGGGGAGCTCCTACAATGAGCAGTTCTTC.

This clonotype was counted at least ten times. The rearrangement links TRBV12-3 or TRBV12-4 to TRBJ2-1, with 11 bases fitting TRBD1. This CDR3 comprises 15 residues. V was clipped by 6 bases and J by 8 bases; unmatched bases: 9. The CDR3 DNA is TGTGCCAGCAGACGGGACAGGGGGAAAATTGATGAGCAGTTCTTC. Its protein is CASRRDRGKIDEQFF.

This clonotype was counted at least ten times. The chain employs TRBV12-3 or TRBV12-4 and TRBJ2-5, with a possible D match to TRBD2 (6 bases). Trimming took 6 bases from V and 5 from J, leaving 16 bases between them. The CDR3 runs 14 residues. For the CDR3, the DNA is TGTGCCAGCAGCCCCCGGGACTGGAGCGAGACCCAGTACTTC. Translated: CASSPRDWSETQYF.